This TCR beta chain originates from a study of cytomegalovirus exposure and HLA in healthy donors. The CDR3 extends over 15 amino acids. Per germline, CDR1 LGHNT and CDR2 FRNRAP. V lost 1 base, J lost 0 bases, and 7 bases lay in between. Both 60 Vbeta primers and 13 Jbeta primers went into the PCR. Here immunoSEQ multiplex PCR was the method, and the copy in TCRdb shows in-frame clones only, minus some. Found here are some 200,000 clones, under 80% of them singletons; the top ten hold under 0.25%. This receptor was identified in a girl aged 2-9 years in good health and CMV-seronegative. The sequenced sample was PBMCs. J is TRBJ2-1 and V is TRBV12-5; D uncertain. CDR3 coding DNA: TGTGCTAGTGGTTTGGGGAGTAGCTCCTACAATGAGCAGTTCTTC. Protein sequence: CASGLGSSSYNEQFF. Using reference TRBV12-5 and TRBJ2-1 for the parts outside the CDR3, the full variable domain is DARVTQTPRHKVTEMGQEVTMRCQPILGHNTVFWYRQTMMQGLELLAYFRNRAPLDDSGMPKDRFSAEMPDATLATLKIQPSEPRDSAVYFCASGLGSSSYNEQFFGPGTRLTVL.